Listed below are T cell receptor beta chains from one sample, sequenced in a study of persistence of HIV-infected CD4 T cells. These receptors' targets are unknown. Produced via immunoSEQ multiplex PCR; TCRdb's table is partial and in-frame only. The sample carries 35,000 to 50,000 clones, just over 90% recorded once. The material was CD4+ T cells sorted from PBMCs after approximately 19-hour stimulation, obtained from a patient who received antiretroviral therapy. Receptors originate from an adult man with HIV who was CMV-seropositive. CDR3s leave out the opening cysteine and the closing phenylalanine or tryptophan.

J: TRBJ2-1
V: TRBV21-1
CDR3: ASRGGQGIYNEQF

J: TRBJ1-6
V: TRBV2
CDR3: ATPIGQGGSYNSPLH

J: TRBJ2-5
V: TRBV11-2
CDR3: ASTYFTGGPEETQY

J: TRBJ1-4
V: TRBV3-1/TRBV3-2
CDR3: ASSQDEGVGNEKLF

J: TRBJ1-2
V: TRBV27
CDR3: ASSGDTNYGYT

J: TRBJ2-3
V: TRBV29-1
CDR3: SVGGGGGGTDTQY

J: TRBJ2-3
V: TRBV5-1
CDR3: ASSHDGGTDTQY

J: TRBJ2-3
V: TRBV6-5
CDR3: ASSGVADQSDTQY

J: TRBJ2-1
V: TRBV7-7
CDR3: ASSLVFGVQNEQF

J: TRBJ2-5
V: TRBV3-1/TRBV3-2
CDR3: ASSQDNWGWEETQY

J: TRBJ2-3
V: TRBV7-3
CDR3: ASSLSGSGVTDTQY

J: TRBJ2-3
V: TRBV5-1
CDR3: ASSLDVTSTDTQY

J: TRBJ1-1
V: TRBV30
CDR3: AWTSWKRTEAF

J: TRBJ1-5
V: TRBV6-5
CDR3: ASSPTGYNQPQH

J: TRBJ1-2
V: TRBV5-1
CDR3: ASSSMLGGYT

J: TRBJ2-2
V: TRBV3-1/TRBV3-2
CDR3: ASSSGLVGRNTGELF

J: TRBJ2-3
V: TRBV2
CDR3: ASRDSISTDTQY

J: TRBJ1-1
V: TRBV28
CDR3: ASKLHISTEAF

J: TRBJ2-1
V: TRBV28
CDR3: ASSLARTVYNEQF

J: TRBJ1-5
V: TRBV6-6
CDR3: ASSATGNQPQH

J: TRBJ2-7
V: TRBV1
CDR3: TSSRIAYSYEQY

J: TRBJ2-2
V: TRBV7-2
CDR3: ASSPDRNTGELF

J: TRBJ2-7
V: TRBV4-2
CDR3: ASSQGGDRYEQY

J: TRBJ1-5
V: TRBV3-1/TRBV3-2
CDR3: ASSQDYGNQPQH

J: TRBJ2-7
V: TRBV28
CDR3: ASSPGHNYEQY

J: TRBJ2-1
V: TRBV12-3/TRBV12-4
CDR3: ASSLVLAEQF

J: TRBJ1-1
V: TRBV18
CDR3: ASSPLDRPPMNTEAF